The next 11 T cell receptor beta chains were all read from a single sample in a study of cytomegalovirus exposure and HLA in healthy donors. TCRdb's copy holds only in-frame clones and misses some; the assay was immunoSEQ multiplex PCR. Of about 280,000 clones listed, 85% to 90% are singletons. Sequencing was carried out using PBMCs. The origin of the receptors is a woman under 30 in good health and CMV-seronegative.

The chain joins TRBV5-1 to TRBJ2-7; 7 bases align to TRBD1. V was clipped by 4 bases and J by 3 bases; unmatched bases: 10. The germline gives CDR1 SGHRS, CDR2 YFSETQ. The length of the CDR3 is 15 residues. The CDR3 nucleotides are TGCGCCAGCAGCCTTCTGACAGGGATTGGCTACGAGCAGTACTTC. Residues: CASSLLTGIGYEQYF. Full variable domain (outside the CDR3, taken from reference TRBV5-1 and TRBJ2-7): KAGVTQTPRYLIKTRGQQVTLSCSPISGHRSVSWYQQTPGQGLQFLFEYFSETQRNKGNFPGRFSGRQFSNSRSEMNVSTLELGDSALYLCASSLLTGIGYEQYFGPGTRLTVT.

The chain combines TRBV11-2 with TRBJ2-4; tentative D call: TRBD1 (6 bases). CDR3 length: 13 amino acids. The V gene's germline CDR1 is SGHAT and CDR2 FQNNGV. Trimming stripped 5 bases from V and 8 bases from J, with 13 bases between. Written as DNA, the CDR3 is TGTGCCAGCAGCCGGACAGATTCCCACATTCAGTACTTC. Residues: CASSRTDSHIQYF.

The chain has TRBV9 and TRBJ1-1; TRBD1 might be the D (6 bases). In germline, CDR1 is SGDLS, CDR2 YYNGEE. The CDR3 has 15 residues. V was clipped by 0 bases and J by 2 bases, with 11 bases between them. The CDR3 here is CASSVAPDSNTEAFF. The CDR3, as DNA: TGTGCCAGCAGCGTAGCGCCGGACAGCAACACTGAAGCTTTCTTT.

A note on this clone: This CDR3 is also generated by other DNA sequences in the sample. J is TRBJ2-7 and V is TRBV11-2, with D unresolved. Germline CDR1 and CDR2: SGHAT and FQNNGV. The CDR3 is 14 residues long. Trimming pared 1 base from V and 2 bases from J, leaving 9 bases between. CDR3: CASSLVGQTYEQYF. The CDR3 region has the DNA TGTGCCAGCAGCTTAGTTGGCCAGACCTACGAGCAGTACTTC.

This sequence joins TRBV19 and TRBJ1-5; the match to TRBD1 covers 10 bases. This CDR3 contains 14 residues. In germline, CDR1 is LNHDA, CDR2 SQIVND (reference sequence). V lost 10 bases to trimming and J lost 6 bases; unmatched junction nucleotides: 9. CDR3 nucleotides: TGTGCCACTAAGGACAGGGGGGGCGGTCAGCCCCAGCATTTT. Its translation is CATKDRGGGQPQHF.

V usage is TRBV7-9 and J usage is TRBJ1-1; tentative D call: TRBD1 (5 bases). The CDR3 length is 15 residues. From germline, CDR1 is SEHNR and CDR2 FQNEAQ (reference sequence). V was trimmed by 8 bases and J by 4 bases, leaving 20 bases between them. CDR3 in DNA: TGTGCCAGCGGGTCCTTTACGAACGGGGGCACTGAAGCTTTCTTT. This encodes CASGSFTNGGTEAFF.

The chain links TRBV18 to TRBJ2-5; weak D call: TRBD2 (5 bases). CDR3 length equals 15 residues. Germline CDR1 is KGHSH and CDR2 is LQKENI. The V gene lost 2 bases and the J gene lost 0 bases, with 10 bases spanning the gap. CDR3 region: CASSPFQADQETQYF. In DNA form, the CDR3 reads TGTGCCAGCTCACCATTTCAAGCGGACCAAGAGACCCAGTACTTC. Drawing the rest from reference TRBV18 and TRBJ2-5, the complete variable domain is NAGVMQNPRHLVRRRGQEARLRCSPMKGHSHVYWYRQLPEEGLKFMVYLQKENIIDESGMPKERFSAEFPKEGPSILRIQQVVRGDSAAYFCASSPFQADQETQYFGPGTRLLVL.

The J gene is TRBJ2-5, the V gene TRBV7-2, with 10 bases aligning to TRBD1. V lost 6 bases to trimming and J lost 5 bases; unmatched junction nucleotides: 6. The germline V gene has CDR1 SGHTA and CDR2 FQGNSA. The CDR3 contains 14 residues. CDR3 region: CASRTGGMWETQYF. The CDR3 DNA is TGTGCCAGCAGGACAGGGGGCATGTGGGAGACCCAGTACTTC.

The chain couples TRBV5-1 to TRBJ2-5, with 7 bases aligning to TRBD1. Per the germline V gene, CDR1 is SGHRS and CDR2 is YFSETQ. This CDR3 region has 15 residues. V shed 0 bases, J shed 3 bases, and the junction held 5 bases outside the gene matches. Written as DNA, the CDR3 is TGCGCCAGCAGCTTGGGAGCCGGGACAGAAGAGACCCAGTACTTC. Its translation: CASSLGAGTEETQYF. Drawing the rest from reference TRBV5-1 and TRBJ2-5, the complete variable domain is KAGVTQTPRYLIKTRGQQVTLSCSPISGHRSVSWYQQTPGQGLQFLFEYFSETQRNKGNFPGRFSGRQFSNSRSEMNVSTLELGDSALYLCASSLGAGTEETQYFGPGTRLLVL.

This clone has more than one count but fewer than ten. This chain links TRBV5-1 with TRBJ2-1, with D perhaps TRBD2 (6 bases). Germline V gene data show CDR1 as SGHRS and CDR2 as YFSETQ. The CDR3 is 15 residues long. V lost 4 bases and J lost 6, with 17 bases in between. The CDR3 reads CASSPRASEGNEQFF. The CDR3 nucleotides are TGCGCCAGCAGCCCTCGGGCTAGCGAGGGCAATGAGCAGTTCTTC.

V gene TRBV12-5 combines with J gene TRBJ1-3; D is undetermined. With 4 bases removed from V and 7 bases from J, the gap between germline ends came to 8 bases. Germline assignment: CDR1 LGHNT and CDR2 FRNRAP. CDR3 length: 12 amino acids. In nucleotides, the CDR3 is TGTGCTAGTGGTTCGGACTCGAACACCATATATTTT. It yields the protein CASGSDSNTIYF.